Below, 5 T cell receptor beta chains from the same sample are listed, as sequenced in a study of T cell responses to AZD1222 COVID-19 vaccine. The protocol was immunoSEQ multiplex PCR, while the TCRdb copy is restricted to in-frame clones and leaves out a portion. The sample includes under 95,000 clones, approximately 88% of them seen just once. The sequenced sample was peripheral blood, obtained on day 0 of AZD1222 vaccination. These receptors came from an adult in good health.

This chain links TRBV7-2 with TRBJ2-2; 8 bases line up with TRBD1. The V segment lost 2 bases and the J segment 4 bases; nucleotides outside the gene matches: 3. The germline V gene has CDR1 SGHTA and CDR2 FQGNSA. This CDR3 is 15 amino acids long. The CDR3 loop reads CASSLIGQGTGELFF. CDR3 nucleotides: TGTGCCAGCAGCTTAATTGGACAGGGCACCGGGGAGCTGTTTTTT.

This clone occurred a few times. This chain uses TRBV6-5 with TRBJ1-4, with 7 bases identical to TRBD1. Trimming took 6 bases from V and 8 from J; bases not matched to a gene: 9. Per the germline V gene, CDR1 is MNHEY and CDR2 is SVGAGI. CDR3 length equals 14 residues. The CDR3 DNA reads as TGTGCCAGCAGATTTGACAGGGAAACGGAAAAACTGTTTTTT. Translated: CASRFDRETEKLFF.

Remarks on this clone: Other DNA sequences within the sample encode an identical CDR3. This chain uses TRBV18 with TRBJ1-2, with D perhaps TRBD1 (6 bases). Trimming removed 2 bases from V and 2 bases from J, with 6 bases in between. CDR1 and CDR2 (germline): KGHSH, LQKENI. The CDR3 has 13 residues. CDR3 DNA sequence: TGTGCCAGCTCACCAGGACAGAACTATGGCTACACCTTC. This encodes CASSPGQNYGYTF.

CDR3 region: CASSPEGTGSTNEKLFF. DNA of the CDR3: TGTGCCAGCAGCCCCGAAGGGACGGGATCAACTAATGAAAAACTGTTTTTT. The rearrangement joins TRBV9 to TRBJ1-4; TRBD1 might be the D (5 bases). There are 17 residues in the CDR3. V dropped 4 bases and J dropped 0 bases, with 16 bases sitting between them. Per germline, CDR1 SGDLS and CDR2 YYNGEE.

This rearrangement joins TRBV30 to TRBJ1-2, with D hard to call. The CDR3 extends over 13 amino acids. The germline V and J ends were trimmed by 4 bases and 8 bases, with 17 bases remaining between them. CDR1 is GTSNPN, CDR2 SVGIG, per germline (reference sequence). CDR3 protein: CAWTRGRSGGYTF. The DNA of the CDR3 is TGTGCCTGGACCCGGGGTAGGTCGGGCGGCTACACCTTC.